A selection of T cell receptor beta chains follows, all from one sample in a study of blood T cell repertoires in COVID-19. Clones were sequenced by immunoSEQ multiplex PCR, and TCRdb holds only the in-frame ones, with some missing. The data hold roughly 11,000 clones, with about 85% observed a single time. The sample taken for sequencing was peripheral blood. The receptors here all came from a human donor in a cohort sampled during active COVID-19. Both conserved end residues are trimmed from each CDR3. The size entry is marked missing in some rows and otherwise reads once, few, many or a size class.

TRBV7-3	13	TRBJ2-2	-	ASSLTGQNTGELF
TRBV7-2	13	TRBJ1-2	-	ASSPRQGAEYGYT
TRBV18	13	TRBJ2-5	-	ASSPSTGSQETQY
TRBV29-1	11	TRBJ2-5	-	SVSVPGQETQY
TRBV7-3	11	TRBJ1-1	-	ASSLRQNTEAF
TRBV2	8	TRBJ1-2	-	ASQDYGYT
TRBV18	11	TRBJ2-2	-	ASSPQGTGELF
TRBV5-1	14	TRBJ2-5	-	ASSFSGDPSQETQY
TRBV12-5	14	TRBJ2-2	once	ASGLVLGQGTGELF
TRBV6-5	11	TRBJ1-4	-	ASGQSTNEKLF
TRBV5-6	12	TRBJ1-4	-	ASVQTGANEKLF
TRBV6-2/TRBV6-3	14	TRBJ1-5	once	ASSYSSGTGNQPQH
TRBV5-6	12	TRBJ2-5	-	ASSPWTGGETQY
TRBV12-3/TRBV12-4	11	TRBJ1-1	-	ASSFSAYTEAF